Below, 32 T cell receptor beta chains from the same sample are listed, as sequenced in a study of control samples from healthy donors and cancer patients (dated by TCRdb to 2020 to 2021). Preparation of the library involved the immunoSEQ multiplex PCR assay. Drawn from immuneACCESS, this table holds only the in-frame rearrangements with V and J called that TCRdb kept. Clones are partly lost; checked studies trace under half to an unresolved V gene and leave the rest unexplained. Across this sample there are over 45,000 clones, with approximately 92% seen only once. Roughly 0.8% of the sample goes to the ten largest clones. Sample: PBMCs. The receptors were gathered from a young man with colorectal cancer.

Concerning this clone: The sample holds other DNA sequences that translate to the same CDR3. The chain employs TRBV7-6 and TRBJ1-1; perhaps TRBD1 as D (5 bases). V was clipped by 4 bases and J by 1 base, with 16 bases between them. Per germline, CDR1 SGHVS and CDR2 FNYEAQ. CDR3 length: 16 residues. CDR3 coding DNA: TGTGCCAGCAGCTCCAAAACCACCGGGGGGAACACTGAAGCTTTCTTT. Protein: CASSSKTTGGNTEAFF.

The J gene is TRBJ1-1, the V gene TRBV5-4, with D unresolved. The CDR3 runs to 16 residues. V lost 0 bases, J lost 0 bases, and 12 bases lay in between. Looked up from germline, CDR1 is SGHNT and CDR2 is YYREEE (reference sequence). The CDR3 coding sequence is TGTGCCAGCAGCTTGGAGATTGGACGGGTGAACACTGAAGCTTTCTTT. The encoded protein is CASSLEIGRVNTEAFF.

The chain carries TRBV6-5 and TRBJ2-1; D might be TRBD1 (6 bases). Trimming removed 5 bases at V and 4 bases at J, with 15 bases between. The CDR3 consists of 15 residues. CDR1 and CDR2 (germline): MNHEY, SVGAGI. This CDR3 is CASSLQGDIYNEQFF. DNA of the CDR3: TGTGCCAGCAGTCTACAGGGAGATATTTACAATGAGCAGTTCTTC.

V and J are TRBV7-9 and TRBJ2-1, with D perhaps matching TRBD1 (6 bases). The CDR3 is 14 residues long. Trimming left V 1 base short and J 9 bases short, with 13 bases between. Germline lookup yields CDR1 SEHNR and CDR2 FQNEAQ (reference sequence). This chain's CDR3 is CASSLEHRVGEQFF. CDR3 DNA: TGTGCCAGCAGCTTAGAACACAGGGTTGGTGAGCAGTTCTTC.

The V gene is TRBV12-3 or TRBV12-4, the J gene TRBJ2-2; D not resolved. The V end lost 6 bases, the J end lost 0 bases, and 5 bases lay between the germline ends. The CDR3 sequence is 13 residues long. The CDR3 spells CASSPTNTGELFF. The CDR3 bases are TGTGCCAGCAGCCCGACGAACACCGGGGAGCTGTTTTTT.

The chain links TRBV27 to TRBJ2-2, with a tentative D call TRBD2 (7 bases). The V gene's germline CDR1 is MNHEY and CDR2 SMNVEV (reference sequence). The CDR3 sequence is 18 residues long. Trimming removed 6 bases at V and 0 bases at J, with 20 bases between. CDR3 nucleotide sequence: TGTGCCAGCAGCCGCTTAGGGGCGGGGGCCGCGAACACCGGGGAGCTGTTTTTT. Translation gives CASSRLGAGAANTGELFF.

This clone was observed a single time. The CDR3 DNA is TGTGCCAGCAGTGAAACTCTTCAGAGCTCCTACGAGCAGTACGTC. Residues: CASSETLQSSYEQYV. The chain has TRBV2 and TRBJ2-7, with unresolved D. With 2 bases removed from V and 0 bases from J, the gap between germline ends came to 11 bases. The length of the CDR3 is 15 residues. Germline V gene sequence: CDR1 SNHLY, CDR2 FYNNEI.

The rearrangement links TRBV27 to TRBJ1-5; unclear D gene. This CDR3 has 12 amino acids. Trimming cost V 10 bases and J 6 bases, with 13 bases left between them. The germline CDR1 and CDR2 sequences are MNHEY and SMNVEV (reference sequence). In nucleotides, the CDR3 is TGTGCCACTTGGACCTTTAGTCAGCCCCAGCATTTT. Translated, it gives CATWTFSQPQHF.

CDR3 DNA sequence: TGCGCCAGCACCGCAAGATCCAGGGGGGCCTATGGCTACACCTTC. Translated: CASTARSRGAYGYTF. The chain carries TRBV4-3 and TRBJ1-2, with TRBD1 identical over 7 bases. V gave up 7 bases and J gave up 4 bases; unmatched junction bases: 12. Germline V gene sequence: CDR1 LGHNA, CDR2 YSLEER. CDR3 length: 15 amino acids.

The V call is TRBV7-2, the J call TRBJ1-2; D not resolved. This CDR3 region has 13 residues. V lost 5 bases, J lost 9 bases, and 16 bases lay in between. Germline V gene lookup returns CDR1 SGHTA and CDR2 FQGNSA. DNA of the CDR3: TGTGCCAGCAGCATCCCGGGCGTGAGGAGCTACACCTTC. Translated: CASSIPGVRSYTF. The whole variable domain, remainder taken from reference TRBV7-2 and TRBJ1-2, is GAGVSQSPSNKVTEKGKDVELRCDPISGHTALYWYRQSLGQGLEFLIYFQGNSAPDKSGLPSDRFSAERTGGSVSTLTIQRTQQEDSAVYLCASSIPGVRSYTFGSGTRLTVV.

This chain uses TRBV18 with TRBJ2-5; D not certain. The V gene's germline CDR1 is KGHSH and CDR2 LQKENI. There are 13 residues in the CDR3. V was cut by 2 bases and J by 5 bases, with 9 bases left in between. The CDR3 DNA sequence: TGTGCCAGCTCACCAACGGAAGGCGAGACCCAGTACTTC. Amino acid sequence: CASSPTEGETQYF.

This chain joins TRBV7-6 and TRBJ1-4; 7 nucleotides align to TRBD1. The CDR3 loop spans 14 amino acids. After removal of 2 bases from V and 12 bases from J, the junction contained 9 bases not matched to a gene. CDR1 SGHVS and CDR2 FNYEAQ come from the germline V gene. DNA of the CDR3: TGTGCCAGCAGCTTAACAGGGGTCCCCGGGCAACTGTTTTTT. This codes for CASSLTGVPGQLFF.

The sample holds one count of this clone. The J gene is TRBJ1-2, the V gene TRBV2, with D maybe TRBD1 (6 bases). The V gene lost 4 bases and the J gene lost 4 bases, with 13 bases spanning the gap. This CDR3 is built from 14 residues. Germline V gene data show CDR1 as SNHLY and CDR2 as FYNNEI. CDR3 nucleotide sequence: TGTGCCAGCAGTGCCTCAGGACAGAGCTATGGCTACACCTTC. Its translation: CASSASGQSYGYTF. Variable domain in full (rest from reference TRBV2 and TRBJ1-2): EPEVTQTPSHQVTQMGQEVILRCVPISNHLYFYWYRQILGQKVEFLVSFYNNEISEKSEIFDDQFSVERPDGSNFTLKIRSTKLEDSAMYFCASSASGQSYGYTFGSGTRLTVV.

The rearrangement uses TRBV15 and TRBJ1-3; D remains ambiguous. V lost 0 bases and J lost 9, with 18 bases in between. CDR3 length equals 16 residues. The germline CDR1 and CDR2 sequences are LNHNV and YYDKDF (reference sequence). In nucleotides, the CDR3 is TGTGCCACCAGCAGAGATCTCAGGACCTATCAAAGCACCATATATTTT. Amino acids: CATSRDLRTYQSTIYF.

The chain couples TRBV10-1 to TRBJ2-3; D ambiguous. Germline-derived CDR1 and CDR2 are WNHNN and SYGVQD (reference sequence). The CDR3 is made up of 12 amino acids. V gave up 2 bases and J gave up 3 bases, with 3 bases separating them. The CDR3 here is CASSETTDTQYF. The CDR3 nucleotides are TGCGCCAGCAGTGAGACGACAGATACGCAGTATTTT.

This clone was counted a single time. V usage is TRBV2 and J usage is TRBJ1-2, with D perhaps TRBD1 (6 bases). CDR3 length: 12 residues. Germline CDR1 is SNHLY and CDR2 is FYNNEI. The V gene lost 3 bases and the J gene lost 5 bases, with 7 bases spanning the gap. Here the CDR3 reads CASSDRGYGYTF. The DNA for the CDR3 is TGTGCCAGCAGTGACAGGGGTTATGGCTACACCTTC.

V gene TRBV19 combines with J gene TRBJ2-3; 11 nucleotides match TRBD2. This CDR3 comprises 16 residues. In germline, CDR1 is LNHDA, CDR2 SQIVND (reference sequence). V trimming: 6 bases; J trimming: 0 bases; junction bases outside the gene matches: 5. The CDR3: CASRKVAGGSTDTQYF. The CDR3 DNA sequence: TGTGCCAGTAGAAAAGTAGCGGGGGGGAGCACAGATACGCAGTATTTT. The whole variable domain, remainder taken from reference TRBV19 and TRBJ2-3, is DGGITQSPKYLFRKEGQNVTLSCEQNLNHDAMYWYRQDPGQGLRLIYYSQIVNDFQKGDIAEGYSVSREKKESFPLTVTSAQKNPTAFYLCASRKVAGGSTDTQYFGPGTRLTVL.

J is TRBJ1-6 and V is TRBV29-1, with 9 bases matching TRBD1. The CDR3 extends over 13 amino acids. CDR1 SQVTM and CDR2 ANQGSEA come from the germline V gene. The ends lost 4 bases at V and 5 bases at J; junction bases unmatched: 0. The CDR3 region has the DNA TGCAGCGTTGGGGACAGGGATAATTCACCCCTCCACTTT. Amino acids: CSVGDRDNSPLHF.

The rearrangement joins TRBV5-8 to TRBJ2-2; D gene unclear. The CDR3 contains 12 residues. Trimming removed 2 bases from V and 5 bases from J, with 4 bases in between. Germline CDR1 is SGHTS and CDR2 is YDEGEE. CDR3 bases: TGTGCCAGCAGCTTACAGACCGGGGAGCTGTTTTTT. Translation: CASSLQTGELFF. Combining the CDR3 with reference TRBV5-8 and TRBJ2-2 gives the whole variable domain EAGVTQSPTHLIKTRGQQATLRCSPISGHTSVYWYQQALGLGLQFLLWYDEGEERNRGNFPPRFSGRQFPNYSSELNVNALELEDSALYLCASSLQTGELFFGEGSRLTVL.

The rearrangement joins TRBV5-6 to TRBJ2-1; 9 nucleotides align to TRBD2. Germline V gene lookup returns CDR1 SGHDT and CDR2 YYEEEE. Germline trimming cut 2 bases from V and 14 bases from J; bases unmatched to any gene: 14. CDR3 length: 15 residues. CDR3 in amino acids: CASSFGGGGAVEEFF. As DNA, the CDR3 is TGTGCCAGCAGCTTCGGCGGCGGGGGGGCAGTAGAGGAGTTCTTC. Together with reference TRBV5-6 and TRBJ2-1, the CDR3 gives the full variable domain: DAGVTQSPTHLIKTRGQQVTLRCSPKSGHDTVSWYQQALGQGPQFIFQYYEEEERQRGNFPDRFSGHQFPNYSSELNVNALLLGDSALYLCASSFGGGGAVEEFFGPGTRLTVL.

This clone showed up just once. The chain recombines TRBV5-1 with TRBJ1-3; D call uncertain. CDR3 size: 16 residues. Trimming cost V 4 bases and J 0 bases, with 14 bases left between them. CDR1 is SGHRS and CDR2 is YFSETQ in the germline V gene. CDR3 in DNA: TGCGCCAGCAGCCTTGGGCCAGGCCTCTCTGGAAACACCATATATTTT. Translated, it gives CASSLGPGLSGNTIYF.

V gene TRBV14 combines with J gene TRBJ1-1; no firm D call. The CDR3 length is 14 residues. Germline V gene data show CDR1 as SGHDN and CDR2 as FVKESK. Between the trimmed V and J ends, which lost 8 bases and 10 bases, there was a span of 23 bases. The CDR3, as DNA: TGTGCCAGCCACGGAGGGCCATCCAGCCTGGGAGCTTTCTTT. Its protein is CASHGGPSSLGAFF. Full variable domain (remainder filled in from reference TRBV14 and TRBJ1-1): EAGVTQFPSHSVIEKGQTVTLRCDPISGHDNLYWYRRVMGKEIKFLLHFVKESKQDESGMPNNRFLAERTGGTYSTLKVQPAELEDSGVYFCASHGGPSSLGAFFGQGTRLTVV.

The chain combines TRBV30 with TRBJ1-3; a possible D gene is TRBD1 (5 bases). Germline lookup yields CDR1 GTSNPN and CDR2 SVGIG (reference sequence). The V end lost 1 base, the J end lost 0 bases, and 13 bases lay between the germline ends. The CDR3 covers 16 residues. CDR3 in amino acids: CAWSADDSLSGNTIYF. The CDR3 DNA reads TGTGCCTGGAGTGCTGACGACAGTCTCTCTGGAAACACCATATATTTT.

This clone was recorded only once. This chain uses TRBV2 with TRBJ2-3; possible D gene TRBD1, 5 bases. CDR3 length: 14 residues. Trimming pared 3 bases from V and 2 bases from J, leaving 9 bases between. The germline gives CDR1 SNHLY, CDR2 FYNNEI. In nucleotides, the CDR3 is TGTGCCAGCAGTGATCCAGGGTACACAGATACGCAGTATTTT. This translates into CASSDPGYTDTQYF. The whole variable domain, remainder taken from reference TRBV2 and TRBJ2-3, is EPEVTQTPSHQVTQMGQEVILRCVPISNHLYFYWYRQILGQKVEFLVSFYNNEISEKSEIFDDQFSVERPDGSNFTLKIRSTKLEDSAMYFCASSDPGYTDTQYFGPGTRLTVL.

The V and J genes are TRBV10-3 and TRBJ1-2; D uncertain. V lost 9 bases and J 8 bases, leaving 19 bases between the germline ends. The CDR3 loop spans 13 amino acids. CDR1 ENHRY and CDR2 SYGVKD come from the germline V gene. The CDR3 nucleotides read TGTGCCATACTCGGGTCGGAGAGCAACGGCTACACCTTC. Protein sequence: CAILGSESNGYTF.

This chain links TRBV19 with TRBJ2-1, with D possibly called TRBD1 or TRBD2 (6 bases each). The length of the CDR3 is 15 residues. Germline V CDR1 and CDR2: LNHDA, SQIVND (reference sequence). The V end was cut by 7 bases, the J end by 5 bases, with 18 bases between. In nucleotides, the CDR3 is TGTGCCAGTACTGAAACAGGGACTCCTAACAATGAGCAGTTCTTC. Encoded protein: CASTETGTPNNEQFF.

This clone was seen only once. V usage is TRBV5-1 and J usage is TRBJ1-2; 8 bases line up with TRBD1. Germline CDR1 reads SGHRS; CDR2 reads YFSETQ. This CDR3 has 15 residues. J lost 4 bases, V lost 4 bases, and 9 bases had no gene match. CDR3 region: CASSPEQGGGYGYTF. CDR3 nucleotide sequence: TGCGCCAGCAGCCCAGAACAGGGGGGGGGCTATGGCTACACCTTC.

The rearrangement joins TRBV18 to TRBJ1-1; D may be TRBD1 (6 bases). The CDR3 extends over 19 amino acids. V was shortened by 1 base and J by 5 bases, with 26 bases between the two germline ends. CDR1 and CDR2 from the germline V gene are KGHSH and LQKENI. CDR3 in amino acids: CASSPLGTLPPKGRTEAFF. DNA for the CDR3: TGTGCCAGCTCACCACTCGGGACACTCCCGCCAAAAGGGCGAACTGAAGCTTTCTTT.

The chain carries TRBV7-2 and TRBJ2-3; 10 bases align to TRBD2. V gave up 3 bases and J gave up 1 base; unmatched junction bases: 7. The CDR3 extends over 17 amino acids. The germline CDR1 and CDR2 sequences are SGHTA and FQGNSA. As DNA, the CDR3 is TGTGCCAGCAGCTTCTTACCAGCGGGGGGGCGCACAGATACGCAGTATTTT. It is translated as CASSFLPAGGRTDTQYF.

V usage is TRBV24-1 and J usage is TRBJ1-2, with D hard to call. Germline loops: CDR1 KGHDR, CDR2 SFDVKD. This CDR3 spans 13 amino acids. Trimming shortened V by 2 bases and J by 8 bases, and 11 bases separated the two germline ends. CDR3 in amino acids: CATSDSLKPGYTF. CDR3 coding DNA: TGTGCCACCAGTGATTCCTTAAAACCGGGCTACACCTTC.

The gene calls are TRBV4-1 and TRBJ2-3; a possible D gene is TRBD2 (5 bases). CDR1 is MGHRA and CDR2 is YSYEKL in the germline V gene. V dropped 0 bases and J dropped 4 bases, with 11 bases sitting between them. This CDR3 contains 15 residues. This chain's CDR3 is CASSQDTGSADTQYF. Here the CDR3 DNA reads TGCGCCAGCAGCCAAGATACGGGTAGCGCAGATACGCAGTATTTT.

The gene calls are TRBV12-3 or TRBV12-4 and TRBJ1-1; 9 bases agree with TRBD1. Trimming took 3 bases from V and 10 from J; bases not matched to a gene: 6. The CDR3 loop spans 13 amino acids. This CDR3 is CASSFETGGRAFF. The DNA of the CDR3 is TGTGCCAGCAGTTTCGAAACAGGGGGCAGAGCTTTCTTT.